This T cell receptor (beta chain) stems from a study of a mutant IDH1 vaccine in newly diagnosed glioma. Across the whole study: In weeks 1, 3, 5, 7, 11, 15, 19 and 23, patients were immunized, eight times in all. The study started vaccination 4-6 weeks after radiotherapy alone, or with temozolomide cycles.

Sequencing used immunoSEQ multiplex PCR; TCRdb keeps in-frame clones, though not all of them. Of about 66,000 clones in the sample, 70% to 85% are singletons; the top ten hold roughly 3.5%. Specified time point: week 11, during vaccination. In the vaccine, a single dose held 300 ug of the mutant IDH1 20-mer peptide, along with topical imiquimod. Each donor presented with a new WHO grade 3 or 4 astrocytoma that tested IDH1-mutant and showed ATRX loss. For this clone: Its antigen is unknown.

Germline-derived CDR1 and CDR2 are KGHSH and LQKENI. The CDR3 has 14 amino acids. Unmatched junction bases numbered 3, after V lost 1 base and J lost 6 bases. Study-wide results and limits: There were vaccine-induced immune responses in about 92% of the patients.

The rearrangement joins TRBV18 to TRBJ1-5; the match to TRBD1 covers 7 bases. The receptor's source is a man under 40 with glioma. Sequencing was performed on PBMCs, taken from a glioma patient whose treatment included an IDH1 peptide vaccine. CDR3 DNA sequence: TGTGCCAGCTCACCACAGGCAGGGGGTCAGCCCCAGCATTTT. Protein sequence: CASSPQAGGQPQHF.